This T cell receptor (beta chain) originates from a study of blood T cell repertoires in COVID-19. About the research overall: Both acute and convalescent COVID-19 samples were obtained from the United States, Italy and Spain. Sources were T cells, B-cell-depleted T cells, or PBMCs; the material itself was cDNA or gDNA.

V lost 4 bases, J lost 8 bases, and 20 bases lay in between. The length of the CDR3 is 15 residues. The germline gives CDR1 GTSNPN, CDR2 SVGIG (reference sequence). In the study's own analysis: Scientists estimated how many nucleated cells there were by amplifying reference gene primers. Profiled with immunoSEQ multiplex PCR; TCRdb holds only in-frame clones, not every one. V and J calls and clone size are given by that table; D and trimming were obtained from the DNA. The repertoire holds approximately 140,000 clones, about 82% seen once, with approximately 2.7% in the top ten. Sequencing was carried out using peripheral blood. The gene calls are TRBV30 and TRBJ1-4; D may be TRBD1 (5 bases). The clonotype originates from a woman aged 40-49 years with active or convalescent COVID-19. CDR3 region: CAWTRGRQGAEKLFF. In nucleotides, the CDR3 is TGTGCCTGGACCCGAGGAAGGCAGGGCGCGGAAAAACTGTTTTTT. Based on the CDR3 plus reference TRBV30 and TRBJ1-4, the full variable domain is SQTIHQWPATLVQPVGSPLSLECTVEGTSNPNLYWYRQAAGRGLQLLFYSVGIGQISSEVPQNLSASRPQDRQFILSSKKLLLSDSGFYLCAWTRGRQGAEKLFFGSGTQLSVL.